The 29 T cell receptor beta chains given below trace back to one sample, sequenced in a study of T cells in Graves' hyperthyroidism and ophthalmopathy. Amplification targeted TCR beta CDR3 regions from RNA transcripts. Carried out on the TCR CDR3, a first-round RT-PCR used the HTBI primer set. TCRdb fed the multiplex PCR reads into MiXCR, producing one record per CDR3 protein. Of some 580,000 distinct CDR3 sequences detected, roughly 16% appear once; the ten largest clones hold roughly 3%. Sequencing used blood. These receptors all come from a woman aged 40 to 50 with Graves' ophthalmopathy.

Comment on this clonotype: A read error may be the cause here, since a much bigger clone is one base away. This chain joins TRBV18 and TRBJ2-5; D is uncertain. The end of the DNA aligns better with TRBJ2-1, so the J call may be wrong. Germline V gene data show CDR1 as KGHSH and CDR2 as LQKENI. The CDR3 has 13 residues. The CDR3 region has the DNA TGTGCCAGCTCACCGGGCAGAAAAGAGACCCAGTTCTTC. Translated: CASSPGRKETQFF.

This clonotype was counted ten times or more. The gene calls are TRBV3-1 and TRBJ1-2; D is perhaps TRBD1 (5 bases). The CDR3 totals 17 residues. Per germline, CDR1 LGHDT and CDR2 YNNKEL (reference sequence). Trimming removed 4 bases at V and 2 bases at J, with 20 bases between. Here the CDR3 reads CASSLGARDPENYGYTF. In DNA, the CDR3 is TGTGCCAGCAGCCTAGGGGCAAGGGATCCCGAAAACTATGGCTACACCTTC.

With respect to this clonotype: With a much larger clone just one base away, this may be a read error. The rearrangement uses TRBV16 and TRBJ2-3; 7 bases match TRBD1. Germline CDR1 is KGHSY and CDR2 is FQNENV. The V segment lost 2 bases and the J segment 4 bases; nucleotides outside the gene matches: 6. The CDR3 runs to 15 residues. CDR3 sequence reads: CASSQDRVDADTQYF. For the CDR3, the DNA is TGTGCCAGCAGCCAAGACAGGGTCGACGCAGATACGCAGTATTTT.

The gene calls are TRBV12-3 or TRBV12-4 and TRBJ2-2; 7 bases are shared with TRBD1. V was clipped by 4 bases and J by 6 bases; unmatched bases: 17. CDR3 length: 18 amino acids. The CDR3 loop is CASSSPLLERGRAGELFF. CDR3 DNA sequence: TGTGCCAGCAGTTCACCCCTACTAGAGAGGGGGCGGGCCGGGGAGCTGTTTTTT.

This CDR3 is CASSQERTGGPYNEQFF. The CDR3 coding sequence is TGCGCCAGCAGCCAAGAGCGGACAGGGGGTCCCTACAATGAGCAGTTCTTC. V usage is TRBV4-1 and J usage is TRBJ2-1, with 10 bases matching TRBD1. Germline V gives CDR1 MGHRA, CDR2 YSYEKL. V dropped 0 bases and J dropped 2; count of bases not matched to a gene: 4. The CDR3 totals 17 residues.

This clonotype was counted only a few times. The CDR3 coding sequence is TGTGCCAGCAGCCCGCTTCTCGGGGAGAATTCACCCCTCCACTTT. It is translated as CASSPLLGENSPLHF. The rearrangement joins TRBV3-1 to TRBJ1-6; D unclear. The germline CDR1 and CDR2 sequences are LGHDT and YNNKEL (reference sequence). The CDR3 is 15 amino acids. Trimming left V 4 bases short and J 7 bases short, with 14 bases between.

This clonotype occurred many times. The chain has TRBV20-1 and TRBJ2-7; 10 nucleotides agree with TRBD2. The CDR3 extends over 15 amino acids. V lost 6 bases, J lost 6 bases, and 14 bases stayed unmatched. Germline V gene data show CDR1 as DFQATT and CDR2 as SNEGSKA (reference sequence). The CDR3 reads CSAYSASGGVGEQYF. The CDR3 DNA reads TGCAGTGCCTACTCGGCTAGCGGGGGTGTAGGCGAGCAGTACTTC.

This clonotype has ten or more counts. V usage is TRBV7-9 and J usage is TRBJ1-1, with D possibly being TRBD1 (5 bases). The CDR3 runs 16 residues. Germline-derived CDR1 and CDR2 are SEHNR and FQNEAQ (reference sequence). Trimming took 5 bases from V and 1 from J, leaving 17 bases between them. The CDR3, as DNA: TGTGCCAGCAGCCAAGGGACTGTGGTATGGAACACTGAAGCTTTCTTT. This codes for CASSQGTVVWNTEAFF.

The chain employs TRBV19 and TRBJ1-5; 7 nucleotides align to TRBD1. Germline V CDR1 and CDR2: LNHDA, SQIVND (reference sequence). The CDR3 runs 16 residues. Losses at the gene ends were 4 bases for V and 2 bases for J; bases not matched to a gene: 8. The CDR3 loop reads CASSTQTGRGNQPQHF. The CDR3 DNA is TGTGCCAGTAGTACCCAGACAGGGCGCGGCAATCAGCCCCAGCATTTT.

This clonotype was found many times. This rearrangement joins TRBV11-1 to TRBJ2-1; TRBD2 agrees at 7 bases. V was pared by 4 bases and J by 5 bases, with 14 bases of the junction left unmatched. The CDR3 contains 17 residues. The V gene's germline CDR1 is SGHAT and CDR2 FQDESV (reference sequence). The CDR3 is CASSSVGRAMIDNEQFF. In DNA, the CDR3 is TGTGCCAGCAGCTCAGTGGGGAGGGCCATGATCGACAATGAGCAGTTCTTC.

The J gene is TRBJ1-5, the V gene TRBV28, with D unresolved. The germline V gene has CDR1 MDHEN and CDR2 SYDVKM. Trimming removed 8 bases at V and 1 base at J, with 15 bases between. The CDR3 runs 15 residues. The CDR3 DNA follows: TGTGCCAGCCTTTCTTCCCTGGGAAGCAATCAGCCCCAGCATTTT. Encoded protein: CASLSSLGSNQPQHF.

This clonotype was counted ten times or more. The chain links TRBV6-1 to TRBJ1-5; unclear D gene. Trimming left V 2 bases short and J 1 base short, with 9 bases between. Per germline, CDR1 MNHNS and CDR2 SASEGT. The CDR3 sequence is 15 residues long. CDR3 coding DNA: TGTGCCAGCAGTGAACGGTGGCAAAGCAATCAGCCCCAGCATTTT. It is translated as CASSERWQSNQPQHF.

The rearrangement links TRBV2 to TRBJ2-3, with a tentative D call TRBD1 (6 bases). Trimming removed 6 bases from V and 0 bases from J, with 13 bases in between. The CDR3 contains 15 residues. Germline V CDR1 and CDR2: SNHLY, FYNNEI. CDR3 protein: CASRGAGVSTDTQYF. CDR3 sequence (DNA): TGTGCCAGCAGGGGGGCAGGAGTTAGCACAGATACGCAGTATTTT.

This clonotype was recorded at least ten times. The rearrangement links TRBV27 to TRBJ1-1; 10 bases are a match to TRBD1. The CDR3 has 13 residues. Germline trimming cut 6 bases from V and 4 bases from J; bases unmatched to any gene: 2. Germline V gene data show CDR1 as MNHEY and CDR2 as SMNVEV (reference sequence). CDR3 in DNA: TGTGCCAGCAGAGGGACAGGGGTCACTGAAGCTTTCTTT. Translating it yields CASRGTGVTEAFF.

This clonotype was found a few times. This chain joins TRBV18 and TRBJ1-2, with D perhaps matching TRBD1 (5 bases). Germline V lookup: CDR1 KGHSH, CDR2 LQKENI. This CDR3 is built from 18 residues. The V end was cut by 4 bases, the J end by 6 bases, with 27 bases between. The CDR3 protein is CASSLSTGTVLNEDGYTF. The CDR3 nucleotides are TGTGCCAGCTCACTCTCGACCGGGACGGTATTAAATGAGGATGGCTACACCTTC. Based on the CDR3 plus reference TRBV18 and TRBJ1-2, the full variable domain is NAGVMQNPRHLVRRRGQEARLRCSPMKGHSHVYWYRQLPEEGLKFMVYLQKENIIDESGMPKERFSAEFPKEGPSILRIQQVVRGDSAAYFCASSLSTGTVLNEDGYTFGSGTRLTVV.

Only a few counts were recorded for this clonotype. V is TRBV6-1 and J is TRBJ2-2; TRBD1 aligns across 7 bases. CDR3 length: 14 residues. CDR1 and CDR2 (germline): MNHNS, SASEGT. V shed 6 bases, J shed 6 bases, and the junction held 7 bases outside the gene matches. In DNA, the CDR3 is TGTGCCAGCAGGGCTACAGGGGCGGCCGGGGAGCTGTTTTTT. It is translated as CASRATGAAGELFF.

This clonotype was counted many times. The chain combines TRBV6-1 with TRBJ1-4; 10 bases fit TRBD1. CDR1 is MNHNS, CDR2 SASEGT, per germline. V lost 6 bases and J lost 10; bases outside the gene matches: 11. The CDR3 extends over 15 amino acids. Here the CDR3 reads CASRSGQGGGGKLFF. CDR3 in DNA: TGTGCCAGCAGATCCGGACAGGGGGGAGGTGGAAAACTGTTTTTT.

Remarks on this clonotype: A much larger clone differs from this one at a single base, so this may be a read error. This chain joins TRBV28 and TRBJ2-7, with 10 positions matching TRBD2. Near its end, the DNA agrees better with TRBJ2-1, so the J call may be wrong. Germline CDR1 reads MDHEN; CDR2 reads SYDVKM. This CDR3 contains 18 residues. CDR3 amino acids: CASSTLIAGGSQSYEQFF. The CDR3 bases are TGTGCCAGCAGCACCTTGATAGCGGGAGGTTCACAATCCTACGAGCAGTTCTTC.

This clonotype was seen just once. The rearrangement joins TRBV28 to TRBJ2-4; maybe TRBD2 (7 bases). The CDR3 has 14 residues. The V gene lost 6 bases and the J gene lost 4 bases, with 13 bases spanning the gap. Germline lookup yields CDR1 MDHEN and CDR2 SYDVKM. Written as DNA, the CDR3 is TGTGCCAGCAGGGTGGGAGGGGGTAAAAACATTCAGTACTTC. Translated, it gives CASRVGGGKNIQYF.

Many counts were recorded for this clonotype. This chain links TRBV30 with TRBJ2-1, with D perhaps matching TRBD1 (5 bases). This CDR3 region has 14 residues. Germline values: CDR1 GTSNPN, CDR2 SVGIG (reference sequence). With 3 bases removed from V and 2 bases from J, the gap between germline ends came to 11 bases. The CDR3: CAWSSRVPYNEQFF. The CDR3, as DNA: TGTGCCTGGAGCTCCAGGGTACCCTACAATGAGCAGTTCTTC.

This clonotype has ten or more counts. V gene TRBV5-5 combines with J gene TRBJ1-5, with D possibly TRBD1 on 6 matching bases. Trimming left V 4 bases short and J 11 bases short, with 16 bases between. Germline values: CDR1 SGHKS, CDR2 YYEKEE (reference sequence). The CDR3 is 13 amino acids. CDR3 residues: CASSGSFTGTQHF. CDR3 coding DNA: TGTGCCAGCAGCGGATCATTTACAGGGACCCAGCATTTT.

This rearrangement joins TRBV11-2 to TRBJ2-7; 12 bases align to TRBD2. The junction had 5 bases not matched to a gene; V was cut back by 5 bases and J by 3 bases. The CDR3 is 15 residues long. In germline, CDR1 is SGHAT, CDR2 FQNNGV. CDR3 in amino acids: CASSTLLAGGYEQYF. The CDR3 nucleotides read TGTGCCAGCAGCACCCTACTAGCGGGAGGCTACGAGCAGTACTTC.

The CDR3 DNA follows: TGTGCCAGCTCCGAACAAGCGGGAGCGGCAGAGACCCAGTACTTC. Protein: CASSEQAGAAETQYF. The chain couples TRBV18 to TRBJ2-5, with 8 bases lining up with TRBD2. J gave up 4 bases and V 6 bases, and 10 bases lay outside the gene matches. Germline V gene sequence: CDR1 KGHSH, CDR2 LQKENI. The CDR3 is 15 residues long.

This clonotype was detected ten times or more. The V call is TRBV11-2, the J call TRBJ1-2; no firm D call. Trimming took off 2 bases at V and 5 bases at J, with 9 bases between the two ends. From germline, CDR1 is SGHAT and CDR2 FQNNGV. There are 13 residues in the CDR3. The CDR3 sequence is CASSLFGEYGYTF. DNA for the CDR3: TGTGCCAGCAGCTTATTCGGGGAATATGGCTACACCTTC.

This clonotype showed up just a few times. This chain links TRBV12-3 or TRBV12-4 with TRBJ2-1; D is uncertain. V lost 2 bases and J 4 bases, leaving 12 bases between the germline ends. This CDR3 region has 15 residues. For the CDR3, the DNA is TGTGCCAGCAGTTTAAACACGGCTATATACAATGAGCAGTTCTTC. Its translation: CASSLNTAIYNEQFF.

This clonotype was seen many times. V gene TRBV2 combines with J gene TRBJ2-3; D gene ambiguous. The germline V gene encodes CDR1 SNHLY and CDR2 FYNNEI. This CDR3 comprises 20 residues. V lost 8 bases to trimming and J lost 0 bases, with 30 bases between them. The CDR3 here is CASGRPPHIGSLPSTDTQYF. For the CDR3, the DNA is TGTGCCAGCGGAAGACCACCACATATCGGTAGTCTACCTAGCACAGATACGCAGTATTTT.

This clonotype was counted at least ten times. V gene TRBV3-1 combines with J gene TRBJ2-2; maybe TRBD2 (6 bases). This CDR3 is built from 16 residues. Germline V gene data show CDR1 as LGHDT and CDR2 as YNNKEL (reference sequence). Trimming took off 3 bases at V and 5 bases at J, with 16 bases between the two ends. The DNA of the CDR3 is TGTGCCAGCAGCCAGGAGGACTATCTGAGAACCGGGGAGCTGTTTTTT. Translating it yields CASSQEDYLRTGELFF.

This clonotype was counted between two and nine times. The CDR3 region has the DNA TGTGCCAGTACTAGCGGGGGGGCGTTGGATGAGCAGTTCTTC. Protein sequence: CASTSGGALDEQFF. V gene TRBV9 combines with J gene TRBJ2-1, with TRBD2 identical over 13 bases. V gave up 8 bases and J gave up 8 bases; unmatched junction bases: 7. Germline-derived CDR1 and CDR2 are SGDLS and YYNGEE. The CDR3 runs to 14 residues.

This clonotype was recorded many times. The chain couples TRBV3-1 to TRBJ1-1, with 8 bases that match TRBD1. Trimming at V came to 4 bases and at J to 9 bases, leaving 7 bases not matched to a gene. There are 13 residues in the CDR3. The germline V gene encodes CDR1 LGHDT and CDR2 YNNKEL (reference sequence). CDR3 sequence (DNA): TGTGCCAGCAGCCTACAGGGGGGGCGAAAAGCTTTCTTT. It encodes CASSLQGGRKAFF.